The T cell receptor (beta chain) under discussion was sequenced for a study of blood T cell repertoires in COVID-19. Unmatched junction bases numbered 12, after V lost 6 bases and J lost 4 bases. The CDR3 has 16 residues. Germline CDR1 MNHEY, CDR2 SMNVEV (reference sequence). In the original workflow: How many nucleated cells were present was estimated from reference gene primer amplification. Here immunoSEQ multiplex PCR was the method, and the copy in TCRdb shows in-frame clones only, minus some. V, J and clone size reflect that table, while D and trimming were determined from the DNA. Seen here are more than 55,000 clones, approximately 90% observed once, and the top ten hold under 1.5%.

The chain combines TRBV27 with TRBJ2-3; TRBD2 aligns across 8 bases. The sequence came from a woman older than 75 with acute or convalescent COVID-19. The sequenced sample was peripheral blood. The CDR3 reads CASSPRAAGVSDTQYF. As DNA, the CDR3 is TGTGCCAGCAGCCCTAGGGCAGCGGGAGTGTCAGATACGCAGTATTTT.